This T cell receptor beta chain was identified in a study of cytomegalovirus exposure and HLA in healthy donors. Turning to the study itself: In an earlier analysis, 90 million to 120 million unique TCR beta sequences were found from some 200 million T cells. Study-level findings and limits: Later analysis showed most CMV-associated TCR beta chains appearing HLA-restricted.

The sample holds a few counts of this clone. The antigen remains unidentified. PCR employed 60 Vbeta and 13 Jbeta primers. The repertoire was sequenced with immunoSEQ multiplex PCR; TCRdb's copy has only in-frame clones and lacks some. This repertoire shows some 120,000 clones, 8% to 10% found once; its top ten account for around 3%. The sequence was collected from a man aged 25 to 40 in good health and CMV-seronegative. The specimen was PBMCs.

CDR3 coding DNA: TGCGCCAGCAGTGATGGTGGAGGGACAGGGCTCTACGAGCAGTACTTC. Its protein product is CASSDGGGTGLYEQYF. V gene TRBV10-2 combines with J gene TRBJ2-7; 9 bases are a match to TRBD1. With 3 bases clipped from V and 3 bases from J, the junction kept 9 bases outside the gene matches. The CDR3 is 16 residues long. Germline loops: CDR1 WSHSY, CDR2 SAAADI.